This T cell receptor (beta chain) was documented in a study of T cells in Graves' hyperthyroidism and ophthalmopathy (dated by TCRdb to the late 2010s). For the wider study: Peripheral blood samples were taken at the time of initial diagnosis, prior to any treatment. TCR V-J signatures able to tell the groups apart were searched for in a discovery cohort of 90 to 100 patients, of whom about 40 had Graves' ophthalmopathy and about 60 had stable Graves' hyperthyroidism. Prospective prediction of ophthalmopathy was tested in an independent validation cohort consisting of about 20 hyperthyroidism patients and approximately 16 patients who later progressed to ophthalmopathy. For training and testing, the 100 or so patients in the discovery cohort were randomly divided in a 7:3 ratio. In addition, the study compared T-cell repertoires in thyroid tissue and in blood from five or six Graves' hyperthyroidism patients. After blood sampling, hyperthyroidism patients were treated with methimazole at a starting dose of 30 mg daily, and ophthalmopathy patients were treated with high-dose intravenous methylprednisolone. According to the paper, TCR Vbeta CDR3 sequencing was carried out on 135 peripheral blood samples, which came from under 50 ophthalmopathy, about 75 hyperthyroidism and roughly 17 progressor patients. The research as a whole found: Most expanded thyroid clonotypes (frequency above 0.001) were also detected in blood, suggesting blood repertoires may reflect thyroid immune responses. In cross-validation, a model built on a 13 V-J signature told ophthalmopathy apart from stable hyperthyroidism with roughly 87% sensitivity and around 84% specificity, and in testing the same model reached 80%/75%. During validation, the model predicted progression to ophthalmopathy a median of approximately 7 months ahead of onset, with approximately 70% sensitivity and about 75% specificity. Sample size was not statistically predetermined, and investigators were not blinded to group allocation.

The junction shows trimming of 5 bases on V and 4 bases on J, plus 8 bases between the germline ends. The CDR3 spans 12 residues, from the cysteine through the phenylalanine. Kept here is only the CDR3 DNA, which spans 36 bases and is read in frame from base 1. For CDR1 and CDR2, the germline V gene (reference sequence) lists LNHDA and SQIVND. Hyperthyroidism patients were aged 18 to 65 years and newly diagnosed, with disease duration of less than 2 months. Exclusion was applied to patients with uncontrolled infections, other autoimmune diseases, pregnancy or lactation. Clinical symptoms, serum thyroxine and TRAb, thyroid ultrasound, and orbital computed tomography formed the basis for the diagnoses. Blood from progressor patients was collected at the time of first diagnosis with hyperthyroidism, before any ophthalmopathy symptoms had appeared. PBMCs were isolated from 8 to 10 ml of fresh peripheral blood by Ficoll-Paque density gradient centrifugation. Patients classed as progressors first received a Graves' hyperthyroidism diagnosis and then went on to develop ophthalmopathy during follow-up. Total RNA was extracted with Trizol reagent, and quality was checked on an Agilent 2100 Bioanalyzer.

The TCR beta CDR3 regions were amplified from RNA transcripts. A first-round RT-PCR of the TCR CDR3 used the HTBI primer set with the Qiagen OneStep RT-PCR kit. A second multiplex PCR round built the libraries, followed by size selection and purification. The libraries were sequenced on an Illumina HiSeq2000 using paired-end 100 bp reads. The original pipeline was this. SOAPnuke was used to process the raw data, with reads discarded if the reads contained adapters or uncalled bases, had a mean Phred below 15, or lacked an exact constant-primer or identifier match. High-quality paired reads were merged with COPE v1.2.5, and unique nucleotide sequences were defined as clonotypes. MiTCR v1.1 was used to align clonotypes to the IMGT TRBV, TRBD and TRBJ reference segments. Analysis was restricted to V-J combinations with a frequency above 0.0001, which covered just over 98% of repertoires. A TCS score was defined as the ratio between F50 (clonal expansion) and ExV (chaos), using BLOSUM62-based TCRdist between CDR3 peptides within each V-J. Welch's t-statistics and random forest reduced fewer than 600 V-J features to about 12, which were used in a naive Bayes classifier (R e1071). Through fastp at Q25 and MiXCR, TCRdb rebuilt clones from the public reads, retaining in-frame beta chains. A single entry per CDR3 protein holds the most common genes and DNA from its merged rows. The V and J calls were not made by the authors but by TCRdb's processing. This sample holds 250,000 to 300,000 distinct CDR3 sequences; roughly 15% were observed only once. The ten largest clones represent about an eighth of the sample.

This clonotype was counted ten times or more. The antigen this receptor binds is unknown. Base qualities are not at hand, and no much larger clone is one base apart. The sequence was collected from a woman between 40 and 50 years old with Graves' hyperthyroidism that later progressed to Graves' ophthalmopathy. Here the chain combines TRBV19 and TRBJ1-1, with no confidently assigned D gene. Sequencing was done on a sample of blood. The DNA sequence follows: TGTGCCAGTAGTCTTGACCGCACTGAAGCTTTCTTT. This translates into CASSLDRTEAFF.